One and the same sample provided the 5 T cell receptor beta chains below, sequenced in a study of shared clonotypes between healthy human individuals (dated by TCRdb to the early 2020s). CD8 naive samples consisted of CD45RO-negative cells that were positively selected for CCR7, yielding a CD45RA+CCR7+ population without TemRA cells. Library preparation was by the immunoSEQ multiplex PCR assay. TCRdb retrieved this table from immuneACCESS and kept in-frame rearrangements only. Not all clones are present; in checked studies, unresolved V genes account for under half, and no reason is known for the remainder. For this sample there are roughly 2 million clones; about 95% appear just once. Together, the top ten hold approximately 1.2% of the sample. Sequenced: naive CD8+ T cells sorted from blood. The cell subset or site label corresponds to: CD45RA+CCR7+. These receptors were taken from a man between 18 and 29 years old in good health.

This rearrangement joins TRBV27 to TRBJ2-7; perhaps TRBD1 as D (5 bases). Germline V gene lookup returns CDR1 MNHEY and CDR2 SMNVEV (reference sequence). V gave up 5 bases and J gave up 3 bases, with 11 bases separating them. The CDR3 has 13 amino acids. The CDR3: CASSERQRYEQYF. CDR3 nucleotide sequence: TGTGCCAGCAGTGAACGACAGCGCTACGAGCAGTACTTC.

The rearrangement links TRBV4-1 to TRBJ2-3, with D tentatively TRBD2 (5 bases). Trimming took off 6 bases at V and 7 bases at J, with 23 bases between the two ends. Germline CDR1 MGHRA, CDR2 YSYEKL. This CDR3 has 16 residues. CDR3 sequence: CASRVETDFSSYTQYF. CDR3 DNA sequence: TGCGCCAGCAGAGTTGAGACGGACTTCTCTTCCTATACGCAGTATTTT.

On this clone itself: Other DNA sequences in this sample translate to the same CDR3. The rearrangement uses TRBV30 and TRBJ1-5; the D gene is possibly TRBD1 (5 bases). Germline assignment: CDR1 GTSNPN and CDR2 SVGIG (reference sequence). This CDR3 is 12 amino acids long. Trimming removed 5 bases at V and 4 bases at J, with 9 bases between. CDR3 loop: CAWDSENQPQHF. CDR3 nucleotides: TGTGCCTGGGACAGCGAAAATCAGCCCCAGCATTTT.

This clone was counted between two and nine times. The genes are TRBV4-1 and TRBJ1-2; tentatively, D is TRBD1 (6 bases). Per germline, CDR1 MGHRA and CDR2 YSYEKL. The CDR3 is made up of 15 amino acids. V lost 1 base to trimming and J lost 4 bases, with 13 bases between them. The CDR3 DNA is TGCGCCAGCAGCCAAGTCCTTACAGGGCGCTATGGCTACACCTTC. This translates into CASSQVLTGRYGYTF.

CDR3 sequence reads: CASSLEASNDEQFF. As DNA, the CDR3 is TGTGCCAGCAGCTTAGAGGCTTCCAACGATGAGCAGTTCTTC. The rearrangement uses TRBV7-9 and TRBJ2-1; D not resolved. V dropped 1 base and J dropped 8 bases, with 12 bases sitting between them. Germline lookup yields CDR1 SEHNR and CDR2 FQNEAQ (reference sequence). The CDR3 has 14 residues.